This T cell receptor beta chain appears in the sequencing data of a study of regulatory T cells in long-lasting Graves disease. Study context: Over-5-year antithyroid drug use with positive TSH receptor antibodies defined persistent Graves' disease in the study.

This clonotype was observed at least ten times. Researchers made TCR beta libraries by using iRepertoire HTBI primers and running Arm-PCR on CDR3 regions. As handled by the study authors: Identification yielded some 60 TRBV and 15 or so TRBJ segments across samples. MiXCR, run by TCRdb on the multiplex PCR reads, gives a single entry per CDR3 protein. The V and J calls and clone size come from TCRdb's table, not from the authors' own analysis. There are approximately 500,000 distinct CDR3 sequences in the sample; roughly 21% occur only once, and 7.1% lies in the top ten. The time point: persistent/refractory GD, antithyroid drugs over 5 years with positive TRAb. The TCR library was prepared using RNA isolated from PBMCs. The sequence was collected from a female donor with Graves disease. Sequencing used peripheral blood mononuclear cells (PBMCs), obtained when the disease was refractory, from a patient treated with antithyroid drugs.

CDR3 nucleotides: TGTGCCAGCTCCTTGGGGGGGGGGGGGCGGCAGCCCCAGCATTTT. Encoded protein: CASSLGGGGRQPQHF. The chain joins TRBV28 to TRBJ1-5; TRBD1 might be the D (6 bases). The length of the CDR3 is 15 residues. Looked up from germline, CDR1 is MDHEN and CDR2 is SYDVKM. The V end was cut by 8 bases, the J end by 7 bases, with 21 bases between.